The rows below give T cell receptor beta chains drawn from one sample of a study of vaccination effects on CD4 cells after COVID-19. Clones were read by immunoSEQ multiplex PCR, and TCRdb kept only the in-frame ones, dropping some. The table includes approximately 47,000 clones, about 76% detected once. Their cognate antigens are unknown. The input for sequencing was CD4+ T cells from PBMCs cultured without peptide, taken before COVID-19 vaccination. These receptor sequences come from a human donor who had a prior SARS-CoV-2 infection. CDR3s include the opening cysteine and the closing phenylalanine or tryptophan.

TRBJ1-2 | TRBV6-5 | CASNPSGTANYGYTF
TRBJ1-1 | TRBV6-4 | CASSDPRQGPYLVNTEAFF
TRBJ2-1 | TRBV7-8 | CASSLGIGVAGGSKGSYNEQFF
TRBJ2-5 | TRBV4-2 | CASSQGQGWETQYF
TRBJ2-5 | TRBV7-2 | CASRVRGGQGTETQYF
TRBJ2-1 | TRBV11-3 | CASSSTVLSNEQFF
TRBJ1-4 | TRBV15 | CATSRDGGYEKLFF
TRBJ2-7 | TRBV3-1/TRBV3-2 | CASSQGWQGVLEQYF
TRBJ2-1 | TRBV5-8 | CASSSPGQGNNEQFF
TRBJ2-7 | TRBV11-2 | CASSLVLSTYEQYF
TRBJ1-4 | TRBV5-1 | CASSLSQDGGEKLFF
TRBJ1-5 | TRBV18 | CASSPQQIAHQPQHF
TRBJ2-2 | TRBV30 | CAWSSAANTGELFF
TRBJ1-2 | TRBV2 | CASSEGGDGYGYTF
TRBJ2-3 | TRBV5-4 | CASSLAGGTGGTDTQYF
TRBJ2-5 | TRBV15 | CATSRDWPALAETQYF
TRBJ2-2 | TRBV18 | CASSPAFSSGSPGELFF
TRBJ1-3 | TRBV15 | CATSSISGNTIYF
TRBJ2-7 | TRBV5-6 | CASSRGLEHEQYF
TRBJ1-2 | TRBV7-3 | CASSPTSGQDYGYTF
TRBJ2-7 | TRBV7-2 | CASSPRTSALSYEQYF
TRBJ1-1 | TRBV11-3 | CASSFVARNTEAFF
TRBJ2-5 | TRBV2 | CASSLEGWASGAIEGQYF
TRBJ2-7 | TRBV2 | CASSESVGLYEQYF
TRBJ2-1 | TRBV5-1 | CASSLGSYNEQFF
TRBJ1-1 | TRBV7-9 | CASSHRGLNTEAFF
TRBJ2-3 | TRBV9 | CASSVDPQGTYTQYF
TRBJ2-1 | TRBV19 | CASSTHVGSSYNEQFF